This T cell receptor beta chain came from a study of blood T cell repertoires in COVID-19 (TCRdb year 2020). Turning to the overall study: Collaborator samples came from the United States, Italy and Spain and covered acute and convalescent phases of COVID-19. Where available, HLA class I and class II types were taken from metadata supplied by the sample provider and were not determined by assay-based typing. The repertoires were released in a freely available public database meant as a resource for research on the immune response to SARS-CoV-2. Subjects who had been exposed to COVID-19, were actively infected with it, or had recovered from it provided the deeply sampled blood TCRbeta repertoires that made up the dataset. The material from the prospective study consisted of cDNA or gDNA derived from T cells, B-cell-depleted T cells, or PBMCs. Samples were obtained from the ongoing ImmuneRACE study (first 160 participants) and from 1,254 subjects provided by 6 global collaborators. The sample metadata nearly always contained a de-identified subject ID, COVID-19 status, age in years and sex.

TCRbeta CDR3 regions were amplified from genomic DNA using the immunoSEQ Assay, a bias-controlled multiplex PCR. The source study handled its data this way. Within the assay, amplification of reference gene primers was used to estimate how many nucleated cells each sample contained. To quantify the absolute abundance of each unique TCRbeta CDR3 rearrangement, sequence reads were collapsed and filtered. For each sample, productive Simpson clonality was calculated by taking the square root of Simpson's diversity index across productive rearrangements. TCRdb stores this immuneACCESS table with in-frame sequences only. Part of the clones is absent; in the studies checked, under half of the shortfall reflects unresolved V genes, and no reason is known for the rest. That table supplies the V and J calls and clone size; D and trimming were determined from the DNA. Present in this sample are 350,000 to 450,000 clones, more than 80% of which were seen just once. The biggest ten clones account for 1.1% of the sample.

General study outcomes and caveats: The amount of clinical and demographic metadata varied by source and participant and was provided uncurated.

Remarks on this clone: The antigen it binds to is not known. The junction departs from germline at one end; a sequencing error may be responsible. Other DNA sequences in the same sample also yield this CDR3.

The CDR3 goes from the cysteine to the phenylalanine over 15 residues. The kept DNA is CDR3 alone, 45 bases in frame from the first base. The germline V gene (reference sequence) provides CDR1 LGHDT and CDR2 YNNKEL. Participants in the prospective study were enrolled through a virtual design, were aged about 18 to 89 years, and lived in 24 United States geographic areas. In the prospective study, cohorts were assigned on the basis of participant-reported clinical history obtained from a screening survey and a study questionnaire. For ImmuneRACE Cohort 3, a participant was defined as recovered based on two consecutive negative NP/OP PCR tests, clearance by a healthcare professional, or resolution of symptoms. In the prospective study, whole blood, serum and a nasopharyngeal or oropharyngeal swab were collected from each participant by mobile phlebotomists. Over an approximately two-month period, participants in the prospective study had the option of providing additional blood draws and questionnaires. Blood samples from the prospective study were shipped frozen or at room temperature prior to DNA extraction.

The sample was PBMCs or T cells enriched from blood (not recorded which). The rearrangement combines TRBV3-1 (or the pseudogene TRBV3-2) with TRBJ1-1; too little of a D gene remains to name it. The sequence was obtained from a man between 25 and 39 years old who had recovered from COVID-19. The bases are TGTGCCAGCAGCCAAGATGGCGGGTTGAACACCGAAGCTTTCTTT. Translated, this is CASSQDGGLNTEAFF.